This entry is about one T cell receptor beta chain. The sample is drawn from a study of blood T cell repertoires in COVID-19. Study context: PBMCs, B-cell-depleted T cells, or T cells provided the cDNA or gDNA that made up the material.

Original data processing: Researchers report that nucleated cell counts were estimated from reference gene primer amplification. Clones were read by immunoSEQ multiplex PCR, and TCRdb kept only the in-frame ones, dropping some. V and J calls and clone size are copied from that table; D and trimming were computed from the DNA. The sample has approximately 180,000 clones, roughly 87% seen once. Ages ranged from roughly 18 to 95 years, with residence in fewer than 25 US areas. Assignment of participants to cohorts was predicated upon participant-reported clinical history. Germline V lookup: CDR1 SGHDT, CDR2 YYEEEE. The CDR3 is 13 amino acids. Unmatched junction bases numbered 8, after V lost 6 bases and J lost 6 bases.

This sequence was found in a woman in her forties with acute COVID-19. The specimen sequenced was PBMCs or T cells enriched from blood (not recorded which). The rearrangement links TRBV5-6 to TRBJ2-7, with TRBD2 matching over 8 bases. In nucleotides, the CDR3 is TGTGCCAGCACCCTCGGGGGGGCCCTCGAGCAGTACTTC. Translated, it gives CASTLGGALEQYF.